This TCR beta chain was captured in a study of Ad26.COV2.S vaccination and SARS-CoV-2 variants (dated by TCRdb to the early 2020s). Regarding the research as a whole: Donors in the vaccine arm were drawn from COV1001, a phase I-IIa trial of Ad26.COV2.S in healthy adults that was multicentre, randomized, double-blind and placebo-controlled. Dosing of Ad26.COV2.S was intramuscular, at either 5x10^10 or 1x10^11 viral particles, delivered as one shot or as two shots spaced 56 days apart. The specificity and breadth of SARS-CoV-2-reactive T cell receptors after Ad26.COV2.S vaccination were assessed by TCRbeta repertoire sequencing. Investigators remained blinded to trial group allocation during experiments and outcome assessment. Trial participants were randomized into five groups of five: low-dose or high-dose Ad26.COV2.S given once or twice, or placebo on both occasions. The TCR-sequenced set comprised around 30 samples: some 19 Ad26.COV2.S vaccine recipients, 5 placebo recipients and 8 SARS-CoV-2 convalescent individuals.

The immunoSEQ Assay was the method used to sequence TCRbeta CDR3 regions. After extraction, genomic DNA underwent amplification by bias-controlled multiplex PCR, followed by high-throughput sequencing. From the authors' description of their analysis: Collapsing and filtering of sequences were performed to quantify the absolute abundance of each unique TCRbeta CDR3 region. T cell fraction was estimated by normalization of TCRbeta template counts to usable DNA, with usable DNA being measured through amplification of reference genes present in all nucleated cells. Repertoire TCRs were annotated as SARS-CoV-2-specific by exact matching of V gene, CDR3 amino acid sequence and J gene to a known reactive TCR set. The reference SARS-CoV-2 TCR set was obtained from MIRA and was filtered for enrichment in COVID-19-positive ImmuneCODE repertoires, whereby public or cross-reactive TCRs were removed. Drawing on the MIRA antigens, annotated TCRs were analysed further at the level of specific ORF or position within ORF. Depth was the summed frequency of annotated unique rearrangements, while breadth was defined as annotated unique rearrangements over total unique productive rearrangements. Two-sided Wilcoxon rank-sum tests were used to compare TCR breadth between groups. What TCRdb holds here is the immuneACCESS table cut down to in-frame rearrangements. Part of the clones is not present; checked against another copy, under half of the missing clones reflect an unresolved V gene, and the others are unexplained. V and J calls and clone size are as listed in that table; D and trimming were resolved from the DNA. Counted in this sample were about 370,000 clones; roughly nine tenths of them appeared once. The biggest ten clones account for 3.5% of the sample.

This sample's treatment or condition label indicates: roughly 19 received Ad26.COV2.S at low or high dose, single or two shots; a few received placebo; per-sample allocation not given. Repertoires of vaccine and placebo recipients were sequenced from samples collected on day 63 after the first injection. Between 29 July and 7 August 2020, Cohort 1b enrolled 25 adults aged 18-55 years at one site in Boston, USA. Ad26.COV2.S was a replication-incompetent adenovirus type 26 vector that expressed a prefusion-stabilized SARS-CoV-2 spike protein derived from the original Wuhan strain. The cysteine opens and the phenylalanine closes a CDR3 of 15 amino acids. Just CDR3 DNA is preserved here, 45 bases in frame from base 1. V is trimmed back by 6 bases and J by 4 bases, and the junction contains 7 bases that no gene match accounts for. CDR1 and CDR2, per the germline V gene, are KGHSH and LQKENI. As regards this clone: Its binding antigen is unknown. No base-level quality is on record; no much larger clone is a single base apart.

General conclusions and limits of the study: The study was not powered for comparison of responses between vaccine doses or regimens. Substantial breadth of spike-specific CD8+ and CD4+ T cell responses was reported after vaccination. Compared with placebo recipients, Ad26.COV2.S recipients showed higher spike-specific TCR breadth (P = 0.0014). Vaccine and placebo recipients had similar non-spike TCR breadth, a finding consistent with the vaccine containing only spike. It was noted by the authors that total T cell responses may have been underestimated by the TCR breadth and depth analyses.

The material was peripheral blood, obtained in a trial of Ad26.COV2.S vaccine versus placebo. The TCR was taken from a person aged 18-60 years who received the Ad26.COV2.S COVID-19 vaccine or a placebo. Recombination connected TRBV18 to TRBJ2-7; 12 junctional bases match TRBD2. The nucleotide sequence is TGTGCCAGCTCGCACACTAGCGGGGGGCTTTACGAGCAGTACTTC. It translates to CASSHTSGGLYEQYF.